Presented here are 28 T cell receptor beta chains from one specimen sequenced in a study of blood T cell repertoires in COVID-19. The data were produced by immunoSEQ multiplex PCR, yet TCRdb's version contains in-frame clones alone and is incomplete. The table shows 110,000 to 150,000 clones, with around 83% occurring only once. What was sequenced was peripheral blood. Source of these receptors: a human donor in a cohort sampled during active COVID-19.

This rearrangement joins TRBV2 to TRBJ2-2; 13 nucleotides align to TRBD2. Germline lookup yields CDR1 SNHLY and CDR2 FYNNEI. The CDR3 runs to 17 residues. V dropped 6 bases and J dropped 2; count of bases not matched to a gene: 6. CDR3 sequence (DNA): TGTGCCAGCAGGGACGGGACTAGCGGGGCCAACACCGGGGAGCTGTTTTTT. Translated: CASRDGTSGANTGELFF.

CDR3: CASSSLSGRAIGEQYF. The CDR3 nucleotides are TGTGCCAGCAGCTCTCTTAGCGGGAGGGCCATCGGCGAGCAGTACTTC. The chain recombines TRBV7-8 with TRBJ2-7, with 11 bases lining up with TRBD2. The CDR3 extends over 16 amino acids. Germline V gives CDR1 SGHVS, CDR2 FQNEAQ. Trimming removed 4 bases from V and 6 bases from J; junction bases left unmatched: 11.

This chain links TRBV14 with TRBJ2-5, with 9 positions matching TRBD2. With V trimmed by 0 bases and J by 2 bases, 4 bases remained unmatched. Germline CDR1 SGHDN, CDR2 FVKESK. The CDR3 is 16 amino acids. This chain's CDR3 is CASSQEGREGQETQYF. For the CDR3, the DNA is TGTGCCAGCAGCCAAGAGGGGCGGGAGGGTCAAGAGACCCAGTACTTC.

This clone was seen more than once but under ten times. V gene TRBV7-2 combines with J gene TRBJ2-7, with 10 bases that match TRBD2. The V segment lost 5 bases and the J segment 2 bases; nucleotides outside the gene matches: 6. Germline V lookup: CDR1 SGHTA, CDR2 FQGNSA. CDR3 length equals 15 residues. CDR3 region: CASSRWTSGTYEQYF. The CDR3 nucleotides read TGTGCCAGCAGCCGCTGGACTAGCGGAACCTACGAGCAGTACTTC. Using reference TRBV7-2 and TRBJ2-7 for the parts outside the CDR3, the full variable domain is GAGVSQSPSNKVTEKGKDVELRCDPISGHTALYWYRQSLGQGLEFLIYFQGNSAPDKSGLPSDRFSAERTGGSVSTLTIQRTQQEDSAVYLCASSRWTSGTYEQYFGPGTRLTVT.

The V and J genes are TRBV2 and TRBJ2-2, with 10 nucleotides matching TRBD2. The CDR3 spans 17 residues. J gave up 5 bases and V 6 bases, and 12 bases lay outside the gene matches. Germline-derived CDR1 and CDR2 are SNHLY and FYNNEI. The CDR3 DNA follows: TGTGCCAGCAGAGTAAACCGAGCGGGAGGGCCTACCGGGGAGCTGTTTTTT. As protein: CASRVNRAGGPTGELFF. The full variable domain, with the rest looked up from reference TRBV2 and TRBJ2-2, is EPEVTQTPSHQVTQMGQEVILRCVPISNHLYFYWYRQILGQKVEFLVSFYNNEISEKSEIFDDQFSVERPDGSNFTLKIRSTKLEDSAMYFCASRVNRAGGPTGELFFGEGSRLTVL.

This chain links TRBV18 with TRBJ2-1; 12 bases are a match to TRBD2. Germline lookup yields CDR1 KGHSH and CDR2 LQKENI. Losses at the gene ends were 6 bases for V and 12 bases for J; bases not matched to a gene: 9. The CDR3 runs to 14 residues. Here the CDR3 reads CASSPKTSGSAQFF. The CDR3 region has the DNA TGTGCCAGCTCCCCTAAGACTAGCGGGAGTGCGCAGTTCTTC.

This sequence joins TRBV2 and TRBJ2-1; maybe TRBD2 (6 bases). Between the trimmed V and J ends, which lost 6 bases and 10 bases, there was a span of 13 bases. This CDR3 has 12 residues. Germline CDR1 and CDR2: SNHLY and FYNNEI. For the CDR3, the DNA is TGTGCCAGCAGGGGGGACTCCCAAGAGCAGTTCTTC. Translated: CASRGDSQEQFF.

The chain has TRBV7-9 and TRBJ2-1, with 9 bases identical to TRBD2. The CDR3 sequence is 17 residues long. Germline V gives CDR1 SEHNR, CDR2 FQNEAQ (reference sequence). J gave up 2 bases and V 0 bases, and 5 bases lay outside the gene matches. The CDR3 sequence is CASSLAGLARTYNEQFF. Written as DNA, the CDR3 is TGTGCCAGCAGCTTAGCTGGACTAGCGAGAACCTACAATGAGCAGTTCTTC.

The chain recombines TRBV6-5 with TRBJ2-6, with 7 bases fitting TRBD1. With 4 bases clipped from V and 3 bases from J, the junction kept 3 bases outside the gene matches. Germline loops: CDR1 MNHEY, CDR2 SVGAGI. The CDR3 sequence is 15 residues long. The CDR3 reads CASSSTGNGANVLTF. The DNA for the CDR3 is TGTGCCAGCAGTTCGACAGGGAATGGGGCCAACGTCCTGACTTTC.

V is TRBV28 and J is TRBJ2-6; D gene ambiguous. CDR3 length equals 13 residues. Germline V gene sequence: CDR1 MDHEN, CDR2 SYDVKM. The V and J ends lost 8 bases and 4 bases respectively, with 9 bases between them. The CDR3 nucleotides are TGTGCCAGCCGGTTTTCGGGGGCCAACGTCCTGACTTTC. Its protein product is CASRFSGANVLTF.

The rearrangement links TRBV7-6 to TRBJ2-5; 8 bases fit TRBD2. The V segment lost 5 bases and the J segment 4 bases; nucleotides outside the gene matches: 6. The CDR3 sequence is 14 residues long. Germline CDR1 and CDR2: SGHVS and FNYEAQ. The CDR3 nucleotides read TGTGCCAGCAGCCAACCGGGAGGGCGAGAGACCCAGTACTTC. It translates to CASSQPGGRETQYF.

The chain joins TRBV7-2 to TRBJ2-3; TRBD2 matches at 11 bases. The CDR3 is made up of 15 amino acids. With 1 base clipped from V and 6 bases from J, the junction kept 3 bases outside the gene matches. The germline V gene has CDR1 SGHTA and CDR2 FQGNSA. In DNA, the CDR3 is TGTGCCAGCAGCTTAGTAGCGGGAGGGCCGGATACGCAGTATTTT. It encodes CASSLVAGGPDTQYF.

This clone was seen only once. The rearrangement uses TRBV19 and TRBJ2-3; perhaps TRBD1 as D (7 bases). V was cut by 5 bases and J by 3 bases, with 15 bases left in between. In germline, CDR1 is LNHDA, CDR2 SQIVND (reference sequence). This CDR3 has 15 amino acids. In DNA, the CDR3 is TGTGCCAGTAGTCCCCTCGGGGGACAGACAGATACGCAGTATTTT. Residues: CASSPLGGQTDTQYF.

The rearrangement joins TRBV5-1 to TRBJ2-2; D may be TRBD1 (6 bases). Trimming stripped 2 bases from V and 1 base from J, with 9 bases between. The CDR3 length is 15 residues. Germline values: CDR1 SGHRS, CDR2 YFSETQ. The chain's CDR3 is CASSFQDRNTGELFF. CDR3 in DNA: TGCGCCAGCAGCTTTCAGGACAGGAACACCGGGGAGCTGTTTTTT.

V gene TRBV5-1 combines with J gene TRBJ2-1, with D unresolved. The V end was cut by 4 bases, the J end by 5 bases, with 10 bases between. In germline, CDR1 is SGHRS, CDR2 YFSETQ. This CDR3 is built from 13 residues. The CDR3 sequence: CASSDIPDNEQFF. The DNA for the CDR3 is TGCGCCAGCAGCGATATCCCGGACAATGAGCAGTTCTTC.

The CDR3 is CATSRGDADTQYF. CDR3 nucleotides: TGTGCCACCTCCAGGGGGGACGCAGATACGCAGTATTTT. The rearrangement joins TRBV5-4 to TRBJ2-3, with D possibly being TRBD1 (7 bases). The V end lost 9 bases, the J end lost 4 bases, and 15 bases lay between the germline ends. Germline-derived CDR1 and CDR2 are SGHNT and YYREEE (reference sequence). The CDR3 contains 13 residues.

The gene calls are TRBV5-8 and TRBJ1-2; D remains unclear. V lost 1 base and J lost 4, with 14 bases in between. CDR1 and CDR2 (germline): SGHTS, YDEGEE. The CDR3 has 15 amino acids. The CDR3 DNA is TGTGCCAGCAGCTTGTGGGCGGGAGTCGGCTATGGCTACACCTTC. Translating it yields CASSLWAGVGYGYTF.

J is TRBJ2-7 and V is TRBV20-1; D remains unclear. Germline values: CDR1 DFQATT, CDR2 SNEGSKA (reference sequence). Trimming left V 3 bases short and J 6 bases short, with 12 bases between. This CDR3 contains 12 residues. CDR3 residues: CSASMAVAEQYF. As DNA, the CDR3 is TGCAGTGCTAGTATGGCAGTGGCCGAGCAGTACTTC.

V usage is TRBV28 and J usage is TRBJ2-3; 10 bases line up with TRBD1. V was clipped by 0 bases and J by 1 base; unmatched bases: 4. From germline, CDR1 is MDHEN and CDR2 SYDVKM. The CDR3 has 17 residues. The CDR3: CASSLWAGQGRTDTQYF. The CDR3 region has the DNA TGTGCCAGCAGTTTATGGGCGGGACAGGGGCGCACAGATACGCAGTATTTT.

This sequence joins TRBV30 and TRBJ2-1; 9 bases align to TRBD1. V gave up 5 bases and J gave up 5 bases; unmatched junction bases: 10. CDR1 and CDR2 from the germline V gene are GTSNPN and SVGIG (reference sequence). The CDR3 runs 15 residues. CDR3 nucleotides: TGTGCCTGGGGGGGACAGGGTCTTCCCAACAATGAGCAGTTCTTC. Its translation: CAWGGQGLPNNEQFF.

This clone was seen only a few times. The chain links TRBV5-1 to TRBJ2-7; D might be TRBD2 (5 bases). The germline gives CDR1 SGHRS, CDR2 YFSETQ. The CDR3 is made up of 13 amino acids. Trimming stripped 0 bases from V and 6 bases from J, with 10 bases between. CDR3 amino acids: CASSLETRGEQYF. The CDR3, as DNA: TGCGCCAGCAGCTTGGAAACTAGAGGCGAGCAGTACTTC.

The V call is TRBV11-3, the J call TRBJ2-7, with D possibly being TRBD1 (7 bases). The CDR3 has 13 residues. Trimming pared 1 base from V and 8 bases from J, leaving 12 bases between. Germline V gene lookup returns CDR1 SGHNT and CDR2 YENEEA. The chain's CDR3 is CASSLGQGGKQYF. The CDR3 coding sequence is TGTGCCAGCAGCTTAGGCCAGGGGGGCAAGCAGTACTTC.

This chain's CDR3 is CSVGQGAGFYTF. The CDR3 DNA is TGCAGCGTCGGACAGGGGGCAGGGTTTTACACCTTC. The genes are TRBV29-1 and TRBJ1-2; 11 nucleotides align to TRBD1. Germline loops: CDR1 SQVTM, CDR2 ANQGSEA. The CDR3 extends over 12 amino acids. J lost 11 bases, V lost 6 bases, and 8 bases had no gene match.

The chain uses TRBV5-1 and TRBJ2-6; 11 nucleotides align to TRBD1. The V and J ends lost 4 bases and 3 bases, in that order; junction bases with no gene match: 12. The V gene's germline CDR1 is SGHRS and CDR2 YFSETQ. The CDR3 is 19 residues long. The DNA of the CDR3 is TGCGCCAGCAGCCGACCCCCCGGGACAGGGGGTTTTGGGGCCAACGTCCTGACTTTC. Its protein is CASSRPPGTGGFGANVLTF.

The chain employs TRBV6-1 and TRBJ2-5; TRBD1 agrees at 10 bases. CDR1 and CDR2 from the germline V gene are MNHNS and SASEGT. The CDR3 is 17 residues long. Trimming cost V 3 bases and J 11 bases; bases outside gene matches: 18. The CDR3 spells CASSDRGFGTGASVQYF. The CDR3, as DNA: TGTGCCAGCAGTGATCGGGGGTTTGGGACAGGGGCCTCTGTTCAGTACTTC.

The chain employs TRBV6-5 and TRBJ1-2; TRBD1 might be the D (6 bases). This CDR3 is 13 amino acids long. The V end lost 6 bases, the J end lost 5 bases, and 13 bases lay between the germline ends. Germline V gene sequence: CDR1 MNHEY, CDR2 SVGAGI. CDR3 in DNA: TGTGCCAGCAGGGAGACAGGAAGTTATGGCTACACCTTC. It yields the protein CASRETGSYGYTF.

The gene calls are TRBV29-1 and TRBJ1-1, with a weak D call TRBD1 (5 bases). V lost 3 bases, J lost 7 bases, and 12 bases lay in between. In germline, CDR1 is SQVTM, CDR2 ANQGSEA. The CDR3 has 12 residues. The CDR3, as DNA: TGCAGCGTTGAGGGGGGTTGGAGTGAAGCTTTCTTT. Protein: CSVEGGWSEAFF. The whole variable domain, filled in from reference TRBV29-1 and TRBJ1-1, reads SAVISQKPSRDICQRGTSLTIQCQVDSQVTMMFWYRQQPGQSLTLIATANQGSEATYESGFVIDKFPISRPNLTFSTLTVSNMSPEDSSIYLCSVEGGWSEAFFGQGTRLTVV.

The chain's CDR3 is CASSFLGGRIGELNIQYF. The CDR3 coding sequence is TGTGCCAGCAGCTTTTTGGGAGGCCGGATAGGGGAGTTGAACATTCAGTACTTC. This sequence joins TRBV5-5 and TRBJ2-4; D is perhaps TRBD2 (6 bases). V lost 2 bases and J 7 bases, leaving 25 bases between the germline ends. Looked up from germline, CDR1 is SGHKS and CDR2 is YYEKEE (reference sequence). This CDR3 region has 18 residues.